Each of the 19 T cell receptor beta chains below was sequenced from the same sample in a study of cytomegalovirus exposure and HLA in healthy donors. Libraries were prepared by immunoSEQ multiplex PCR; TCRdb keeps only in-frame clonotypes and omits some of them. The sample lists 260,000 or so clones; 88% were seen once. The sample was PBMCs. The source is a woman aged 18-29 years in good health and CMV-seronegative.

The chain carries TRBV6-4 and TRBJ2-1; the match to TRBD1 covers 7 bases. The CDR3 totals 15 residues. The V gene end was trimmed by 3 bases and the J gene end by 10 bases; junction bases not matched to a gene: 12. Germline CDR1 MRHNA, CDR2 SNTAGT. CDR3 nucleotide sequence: TGTGCCAGCAGTGATTCCCCCGAAGGGGGCGGCGAGCAGTTCTTC. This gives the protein CASSDSPEGGGEQFF.

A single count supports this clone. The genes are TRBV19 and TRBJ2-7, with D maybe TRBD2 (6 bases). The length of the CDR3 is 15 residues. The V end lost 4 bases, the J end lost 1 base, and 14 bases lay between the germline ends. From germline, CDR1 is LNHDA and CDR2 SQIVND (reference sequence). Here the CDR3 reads CASSNPGLYSYEQYF. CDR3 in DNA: TGTGCCAGTAGTAACCCGGGACTGTATTCCTACGAGCAGTACTTC.

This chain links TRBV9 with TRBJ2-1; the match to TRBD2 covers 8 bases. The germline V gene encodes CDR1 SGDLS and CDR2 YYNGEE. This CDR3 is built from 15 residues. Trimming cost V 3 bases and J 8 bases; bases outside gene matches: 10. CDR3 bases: TGTGCCAGCAGCGGGTTTAGCGGGAATTCGGATGAGCAGTTCTTC. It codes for CASSGFSGNSDEQFF.

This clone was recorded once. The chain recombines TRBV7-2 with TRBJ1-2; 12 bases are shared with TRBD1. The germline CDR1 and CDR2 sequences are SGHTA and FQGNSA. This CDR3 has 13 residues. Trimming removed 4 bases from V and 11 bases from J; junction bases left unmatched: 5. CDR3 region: CASSWRDRGPYTF. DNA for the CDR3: TGTGCCAGCAGCTGGCGGGACAGGGGGCCGTACACCTTC.

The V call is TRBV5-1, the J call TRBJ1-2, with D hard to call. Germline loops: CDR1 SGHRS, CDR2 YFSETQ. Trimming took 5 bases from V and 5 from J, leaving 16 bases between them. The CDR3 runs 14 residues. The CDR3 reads CASSSGRPVYGYTF. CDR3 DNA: TGCGCCAGCAGTTCTGGGCGCCCCGTTTATGGCTACACCTTC.

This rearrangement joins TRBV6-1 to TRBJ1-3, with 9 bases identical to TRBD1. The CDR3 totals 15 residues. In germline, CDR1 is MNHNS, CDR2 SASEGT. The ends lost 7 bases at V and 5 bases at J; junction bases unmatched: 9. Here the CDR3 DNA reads TGTGCCAGCAAAGAACAGGGGGCCCAACGAAACACCATATATTTT. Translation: CASKEQGAQRNTIYF.

CDR3 residues: CASSALVVATDTQYF. The CDR3 DNA is TGTGCCAGCAGCGCACTAGTAGTAGCCACAGATACGCAGTATTTT. The chain is built from TRBV7-8 and TRBJ2-3, with D tentatively TRBD2 (5 bases). The CDR3 consists of 15 residues. V lost 5 bases and J 2 bases, leaving 14 bases between the germline ends. The germline CDR1 and CDR2 sequences are SGHVS and FQNEAQ. The variable domain in full, completed from reference TRBV7-8 and TRBJ2-3, reads GAGVSQSPRYKVAKRGQDVALRCDPISGHVSLFWYQQALGQGPEFLTYFQNEAQLDKSGLPSDRFFAERPEGSVSTLKIQRTQQEDSAVYLCASSALVVATDTQYFGPGTRLTVL.

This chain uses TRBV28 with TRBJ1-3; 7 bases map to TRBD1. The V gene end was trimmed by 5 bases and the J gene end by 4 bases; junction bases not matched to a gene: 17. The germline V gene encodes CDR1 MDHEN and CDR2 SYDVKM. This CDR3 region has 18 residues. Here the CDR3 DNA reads TGTGCCAGCAGTCCGGGACAGCGCCTGATTCTCTGGGGAAACACCATATATTTT. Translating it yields CASSPGQRLILWGNTIYF.

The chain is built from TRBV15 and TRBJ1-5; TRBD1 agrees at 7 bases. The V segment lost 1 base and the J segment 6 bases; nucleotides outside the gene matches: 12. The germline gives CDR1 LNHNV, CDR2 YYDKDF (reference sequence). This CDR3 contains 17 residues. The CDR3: CATSRAARGGAGQPQHF. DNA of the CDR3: TGTGCCACCAGCAGAGCGGCGAGAGGGGGCGCGGGTCAGCCCCAGCATTTT.

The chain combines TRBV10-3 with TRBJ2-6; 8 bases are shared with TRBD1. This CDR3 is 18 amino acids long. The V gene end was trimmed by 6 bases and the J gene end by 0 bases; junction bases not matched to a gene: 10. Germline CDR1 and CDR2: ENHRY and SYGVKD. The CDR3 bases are TGTGCCATCAGCCTTCGAGGACAGGGAGGCTCTGGGGCCAACGTCCTGACTTTC. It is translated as CAISLRGQGGSGANVLTF.

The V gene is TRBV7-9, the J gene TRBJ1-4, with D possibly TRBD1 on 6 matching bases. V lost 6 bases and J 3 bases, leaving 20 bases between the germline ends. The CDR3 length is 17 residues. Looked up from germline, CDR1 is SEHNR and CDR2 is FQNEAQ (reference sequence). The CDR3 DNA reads TGTGCCAGCAGTCCGACGACAGGTAAGGATGCTAATGAAAAACTGTTTTTT. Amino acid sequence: CASSPTTGKDANEKLFF.

CDR3 residues: CATSGTGGSSYNEQFF. The DNA for the CDR3 is TGTGCCACCAGCGGCACAGGGGGGTCCTCCTACAATGAGCAGTTCTTC. The chain has TRBV15 and TRBJ2-1, with 8 bases matching TRBD1. CDR3 length equals 16 residues. CDR1 and CDR2 (germline): LNHNV, YYDKDF (reference sequence). V lost 5 bases, J lost 0 bases, and 6 bases stayed unmatched.

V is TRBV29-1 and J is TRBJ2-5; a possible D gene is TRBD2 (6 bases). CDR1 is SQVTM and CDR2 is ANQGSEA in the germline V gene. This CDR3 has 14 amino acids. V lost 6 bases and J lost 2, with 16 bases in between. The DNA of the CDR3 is TGCAGCGTCCGAACCCGGGACTTTCAAGAGACCCAGTACTTC. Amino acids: CSVRTRDFQETQYF.

CDR3 in DNA: TGTGCCAGTAGTACGGGACAGGGGGCAAATGAGCAGTTCTTC. This encodes CASSTGQGANEQFF. The V gene is TRBV19, the J gene TRBJ2-1, with TRBD1 identical over 12 bases. V trimming: 4 bases; J trimming: 7 bases; junction bases outside the gene matches: 2. The CDR3 totals 14 residues. The V gene's germline CDR1 is LNHDA and CDR2 SQIVND (reference sequence).

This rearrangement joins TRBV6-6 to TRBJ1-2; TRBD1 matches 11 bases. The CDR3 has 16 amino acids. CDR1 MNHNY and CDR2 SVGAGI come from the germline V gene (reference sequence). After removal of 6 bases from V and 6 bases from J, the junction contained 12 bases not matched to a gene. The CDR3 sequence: CASSPGQGAALHGYTF. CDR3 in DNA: TGTGCCAGCAGCCCTGGACAGGGGGCAGCTCTGCATGGCTACACCTTC.

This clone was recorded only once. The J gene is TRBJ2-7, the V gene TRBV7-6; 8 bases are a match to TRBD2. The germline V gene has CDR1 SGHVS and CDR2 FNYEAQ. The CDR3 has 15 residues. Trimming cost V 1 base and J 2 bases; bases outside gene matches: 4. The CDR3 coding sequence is TGTGCCAGCAGCTTAGGCGGGGGGCCCACCTACGAGCAGTACTTC. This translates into CASSLGGGPTYEQYF.

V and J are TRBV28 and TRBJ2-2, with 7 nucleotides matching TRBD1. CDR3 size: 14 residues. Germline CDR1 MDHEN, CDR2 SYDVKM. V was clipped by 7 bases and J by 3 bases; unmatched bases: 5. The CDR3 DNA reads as TGTGCCAGCACTTTGACAGGGCACACCGGGGAGCTGTTTTTT. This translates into CASTLTGHTGELFF.

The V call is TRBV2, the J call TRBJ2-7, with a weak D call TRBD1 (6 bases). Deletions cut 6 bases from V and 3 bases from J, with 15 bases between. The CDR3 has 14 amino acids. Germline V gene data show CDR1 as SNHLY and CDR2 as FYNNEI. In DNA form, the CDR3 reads TGTGCCAGCAGACCCACAGGGTACGGCTACGAGCAGTACTTC. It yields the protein CASRPTGYGYEQYF.

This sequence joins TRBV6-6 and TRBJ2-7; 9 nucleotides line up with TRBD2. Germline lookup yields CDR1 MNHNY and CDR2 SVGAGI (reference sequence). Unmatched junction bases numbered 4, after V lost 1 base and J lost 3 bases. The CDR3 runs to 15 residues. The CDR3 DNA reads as TGTGCCAGCAGTTACTACCCAGCGGGAGGCTACGAGCAGTACTTC. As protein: CASSYYPAGGYEQYF.